The 14 T cell receptor beta chains given below trace back to one sample, sequenced in a study of T cells after yellow fever vaccination. In TCRdb, the 5' RACE reads were re-called with MiXCR into one record per CDR3 protein. The repertoire holds hundreds of thousands of distinct CDR3 sequences, with roughly an eighth as singletons. The sequences come from CD4+ T cells sorted from PBMCs, collected 15 days after the yellow fever booster vaccination. The origin of the receptors is a man between 18 and 29 years old who received the YFV17D yellow fever vaccine.

This chain joins TRBV4-3 and TRBJ1-2; no definite D call. The CDR3 consists of 15 residues. Trimming took off 2 bases at V and 4 bases at J, with 14 bases between the two ends. Germline assignment: CDR1 LGHNA and CDR2 YSLEER. The DNA of the CDR3 is TGCGCCAGCAGCCAAACAAGGTTCCAGTTCTATGGCTACACCTTC. Protein: CASSQTRFQFYGYTF.

This clonotype was counted between two and nine times. V usage is TRBV6-2 or TRBV6-3 and J usage is TRBJ2-2; D not certain. The V gene's germline CDR1 is MNHEY and CDR2 SVGEGT. This CDR3 has 14 residues. Trimming pared 1 base from V and 2 bases from J, leaving 5 bases between. The CDR3 DNA is TGTGCCAGCAGTTACTGGGCTAACACCGGGGAGCTGTTTTTT. Amino acid sequence: CASSYWANTGELFF.

This clonotype was seen more than once but under ten times. The V gene is TRBV18, the J gene TRBJ1-4; D might be TRBD1 (6 bases). The V gene's germline CDR1 is KGHSH and CDR2 LQKENI. V was shortened by 4 bases and J by 5 bases, with 14 bases between the two germline ends. The CDR3 covers 15 residues. This CDR3 reads CASSLGQLKNEKLFF. In DNA form, the CDR3 reads TGTGCCAGCTCACTTGGACAGCTTAAAAATGAAAAACTGTTTTTT.

The chain links TRBV7-2 to TRBJ2-1, with 11 bases lining up with TRBD2. This CDR3 is built from 15 residues. With 4 bases clipped from V and 2 bases from J, the junction kept 1 base outside the gene matches. CDR1 is SGHTA and CDR2 is FQGNSA in the germline V gene. The CDR3, as DNA: TGTGCCAGCAGCTCGGGACTAGCGGCCTACAATGAGCAGTTCTTC. Translation: CASSSGLAAYNEQFF.

The rearrangement uses TRBV27 and TRBJ2-2; 7 bases fit TRBD1. Unmatched junction bases numbered 7, after V lost 5 bases and J lost 1 base. This CDR3 region has 16 residues. Germline V gene data show CDR1 as MNHEY and CDR2 as SMNVEV (reference sequence). CDR3 region: CASSGYGQENTGELFF. CDR3 coding DNA: TGTGCCAGCAGTGGATACGGACAGGAGAACACCGGGGAGCTGTTTTTT.

This clonotype was counted between two and nine times. CDR3 protein: CAWRRDSSTDTQYF. CDR3 DNA: TGTGCCTGGAGGAGGGACAGTAGCACAGATACGCAGTATTTT. The V and J genes are TRBV30 and TRBJ2-3; TRBD1 aligns across 7 bases. CDR3 length: 14 amino acids. The junction had 3 bases not matched to a gene; V was cut back by 3 bases and J by 0 bases. Per germline, CDR1 GTSNPN and CDR2 SVGIG (reference sequence). Drawing the rest from reference TRBV30 and TRBJ2-3, the complete variable domain is SQTIHQWPATLVQPVGSPLSLECTVEGTSNPNLYWYRQAAGRGLQLLFYSVGIGQISSEVPQNLSASRPQDRQFILSSKKLLLSDSGFYLCAWRRDSSTDTQYFGPGTRLTVL.

This clonotype has a handful of counts. The V gene is TRBV7-2, the J gene TRBJ2-5, with 11 bases identical to TRBD2. This CDR3 region has 15 residues. Trimming removed 4 bases from V and 5 bases from J; junction bases left unmatched: 6. CDR1 SGHTA and CDR2 FQGNSA come from the germline V gene. In DNA form, the CDR3 reads TGTGCCAGCAGCTCCCTTAGCGGGGGGGCGGAGACCCAGTACTTC. This codes for CASSSLSGGAETQYF.

In this sample, this clonotype turned up many times. The V gene is TRBV11-2, the J gene TRBJ2-5, with 9 bases aligning to TRBD2. V trimming: 6 bases; J trimming: 5 bases; junction bases outside the gene matches: 7. This CDR3 has 14 residues. Germline-derived CDR1 and CDR2 are SGHAT and FQNNGV. Here the CDR3 reads CASRSLAGGETQYF. Written as DNA, the CDR3 is TGTGCCAGCAGGTCACTAGCGGGCGGGGAGACCCAGTACTTC.

The chain combines TRBV12-3 or TRBV12-4 with TRBJ1-1, with 7 bases lining up with TRBD1. The CDR3 runs to 16 residues. J was trimmed by 3 bases and V by 5 bases; bases with no gene match: 12. CDR3 DNA sequence: TGTGCCAGCAGTCCCACCCCGACAGGGCGGGACACTGAAGCTTTCTTT. It encodes CASSPTPTGRDTEAFF.

The genes are TRBV6-2 or TRBV6-3 and TRBJ1-5; D is unresolved. Germline lookup yields CDR1 MNHEY and CDR2 SVGEGT. The CDR3 runs to 14 residues. Between the trimmed V and J ends, which lost 5 bases and 7 bases, there was a span of 15 bases. The chain's CDR3 is CASSTRLIDQPQHF. CDR3 in DNA: TGTGCCAGCAGTACCAGGCTCATCGACCAGCCCCAGCATTTT.

The gene calls are TRBV12-3 or TRBV12-4 and TRBJ2-7; TRBD1 agrees at 8 bases. V shed 7 bases and J 4 bases; nucleotides not matched to a gene: 9. The CDR3 contains 14 residues. CDR3 sequence reads: CASTLGTGDYEQYF. CDR3 coding DNA: TGTGCCAGCACCCTCGGGACAGGAGATTACGAGCAGTACTTC.

This clonotype was recorded many times. The chain recombines TRBV7-8 with TRBJ2-7; possibly TRBD2 for D (6 bases). The CDR3 length is 13 residues. V dropped 5 bases and J dropped 2 bases, with 10 bases sitting between them. The germline V gene encodes CDR1 SGHVS and CDR2 FQNEAQ. CDR3 loop: CASSVGGPYEQYF. CDR3 DNA: TGTGCCAGCAGCGTAGGAGGGCCCTACGAGCAGTACTTC.

This CDR3 is CASSLGLWGGGPDTQYF. The DNA of the CDR3 is TGTGCCAGCAGCTTAGGCCTCTGGGGCGGGGGGCCAGATACGCAGTATTTT. The chain combines TRBV11-2 with TRBJ2-3, with 8 bases fitting TRBD2. CDR3 length: 17 residues. With V trimmed by 1 base and J by 4 bases, 10 bases remained unmatched. The V gene's germline CDR1 is SGHAT and CDR2 FQNNGV.

This clonotype has more than one count but fewer than ten. The genes are TRBV7-8 and TRBJ2-5; possible D gene TRBD2, 6 bases. Germline values: CDR1 SGHVS, CDR2 FQNEAQ. Trimming took off 1 base at V and 1 base at J, with 10 bases between the two ends. The CDR3 has 15 residues. CDR3 residues: CASSLDRGIQETQYF. CDR3 in DNA: TGTGCCAGCAGCTTAGATCGGGGGATCCAAGAGACCCAGTACTTC. Full variable domain (outside the CDR3, taken from reference TRBV7-8 and TRBJ2-5): GAGVSQSPRYKVAKRGQDVALRCDPISGHVSLFWYQQALGQGPEFLTYFQNEAQLDKSGLPSDRFFAERPEGSVSTLKIQRTQQEDSAVYLCASSLDRGIQETQYFGPGTRLLVL.